Shown below are 25 T cell receptor beta chains from a single sample sequenced in a study of shared clonotypes between healthy human individuals. Profiled with immunoSEQ multiplex PCR; TCRdb holds only in-frame clones, not every one. The data show about 2.1 million clones, over 85% seen once. CD45RO-negative CD8 cells positively selected for CCR7 made up the naive population, which excluded terminally differentiated effector memory CD45RA+ cells. The source material was naive CD8+ T cells from PBMCs. The receptors here all came from a man aged 18 to 35 in good health. Some clones in this sample may be carry-over from other donors' samples.

The chain joins TRBV19 to TRBJ2-7; 7 nucleotides agree with TRBD1. Trimming at V came to 7 bases and at J to 4 bases, leaving 7 bases not matched to a gene. The CDR3 covers 13 residues. Germline CDR1 LNHDA, CDR2 SQIVND (reference sequence). CDR3 residues: CASNPRQGYEQYF. The CDR3 DNA is TGTGCCAGTAACCCAAGACAGGGTTACGAGCAGTACTTC.

The CDR3 is CASSFREDPYNEQFF. The CDR3 nucleotides read TGTGCCAGCAGCTTCCGGGAGGACCCCTACAATGAGCAGTTCTTC. This chain connects TRBV5-4 to TRBJ2-1, with 7 nucleotides matching TRBD2. This CDR3 contains 15 residues. Per germline, CDR1 SGHNT and CDR2 YYREEE (reference sequence). Losses at the gene ends were 2 bases for V and 2 bases for J; bases not matched to a gene: 4.

This chain uses TRBV7-9 with TRBJ1-1; D not resolved. Per germline, CDR1 SEHNR and CDR2 FQNEAQ (reference sequence). This CDR3 is built from 12 residues. V was trimmed by 3 bases and J by 1 base, leaving 3 bases between them. The chain's CDR3 is CASSFWNTEAFF. CDR3 nucleotide sequence: TGTGCCAGCAGCTTCTGGAACACTGAAGCTTTCTTT.

The chain carries TRBV28 and TRBJ2-5; 7 bases are a match to TRBD1. Germline CDR1 MDHEN, CDR2 SYDVKM. The CDR3 has 16 amino acids. The V segment lost 8 bases and the J segment 1 base; nucleotides outside the gene matches: 13. The CDR3 spells CASASREDRAQETQYF. DNA of the CDR3: TGTGCCAGCGCGTCCCGAGAAGACAGGGCCCAAGAGACCCAGTACTTC.

The V gene is TRBV5-6, the J gene TRBJ2-3; 9 nucleotides agree with TRBD2. V lost 4 bases, J lost 3 bases, and 12 bases stayed unmatched. Germline V gene sequence: CDR1 SGHDT, CDR2 YYEEEE. The CDR3 is made up of 17 amino acids. DNA for the CDR3: TGTGCCAGCAGCACGCAGGCCCTAGCGGGATTTACAGATACGCAGTATTTT. Translation gives CASSTQALAGFTDTQYF.

The rearrangement links TRBV13 to TRBJ2-2; TRBD2 aligns across 14 bases. Germline lookup yields CDR1 PRHDT and CDR2 FYEKMQ (reference sequence). Unmatched junction bases numbered 10, after V lost 5 bases and J lost 2 bases. This CDR3 has 19 residues. The CDR3 bases are TGTGCCAGCAGCCCTCACCGGACTAGCGGGAGGACAAACACCGGGGAGCTGTTTTTT. Protein: CASSPHRTSGRTNTGELFF.

This sequence joins TRBV10-3 and TRBJ2-7, with 8 nucleotides matching TRBD2. Trimming took 6 bases from V and 3 from J; bases not matched to a gene: 4. The CDR3 extends over 13 amino acids. Germline V gives CDR1 ENHRY, CDR2 SYGVKD. The CDR3 region has the DNA TGTGCCATCAGAGGCGGGAGGAACTACGAGCAGTACTTC. Amino acid sequence: CAIRGGRNYEQYF.

As DNA, the CDR3 is TGCGCCAGCAGCTTGTCATTCGAGCAGTACTTC. Its translation: CASSLSFEQYF. The chain couples TRBV5-1 to TRBJ2-7; no definite D call. Trimming took 1 base from V and 6 from J, leaving 5 bases between them. This CDR3 region has 11 residues. Germline CDR1 is SGHRS and CDR2 is YFSETQ.

CDR3 region: CASSVSGVEETQYF. The DNA for the CDR3 is TGTGCCAGCAGCGTATCAGGGGTGGAGGAGACCCAGTACTTC. The chain recombines TRBV9 with TRBJ2-5; TRBD1 is a possible D gene (6 bases). The germline CDR1 and CDR2 sequences are SGDLS and YYNGEE. V was cut by 1 base and J by 5 bases, with 12 bases left in between. The CDR3 totals 14 residues.

The V call is TRBV27, the J call TRBJ2-7, with 8 bases lining up with TRBD1. V gave up 4 bases and J gave up 0 bases; unmatched junction bases: 8. The V gene's germline CDR1 is MNHEY and CDR2 SMNVEV (reference sequence). CDR3 length equals 16 residues. CDR3 protein: CASSSEGQGISYEQYF. The CDR3 region has the DNA TGTGCCAGCAGTTCCGAAGGACAGGGAATCTCCTACGAGCAGTACTTC.

The rearrangement uses TRBV5-4 and TRBJ2-1; 10 bases are a match to TRBD2. The CDR3 covers 17 residues. The ends lost 4 bases at V and 8 bases at J; junction bases unmatched: 15. Germline CDR1 is SGHNT and CDR2 is YYREEE (reference sequence). CDR3 amino acids: CASSKGTSVVVYDEQFF. For the CDR3, the DNA is TGTGCCAGCAGCAAAGGGACTAGCGTGGTAGTGTATGATGAGCAGTTCTTC.

Details on this clone: Within the sample, other DNA sequences also encode this same CDR3. The chain has TRBV27 and TRBJ2-1; 7 bases line up with TRBD2. V shed 2 bases, J shed 6 bases, and the junction held 4 bases outside the gene matches. CDR1 is MNHEY, CDR2 SMNVEV, per germline (reference sequence). CDR3 size: 14 residues. CDR3 coding DNA: TGTGCCAGCAGTTTAGCGGGAGTGGGCAATGAGCAGTTCTTC. This translates into CASSLAGVGNEQFF.

This chain uses TRBV28 with TRBJ2-7; TRBD1 agrees at 9 bases. The CDR3 is 15 amino acids. The V gene end was trimmed by 4 bases and the J gene end by 3 bases; junction bases not matched to a gene: 7. Per the germline V gene, CDR1 is MDHEN and CDR2 is SYDVKM. CDR3 sequence: CASSSPGQGIYEQYF. As DNA, the CDR3 is TGTGCCAGCAGTTCCCCCGGACAGGGGATCTACGAGCAGTACTTC. Full variable domain (missing parts from reference TRBV28 and TRBJ2-7): DVKVTQSSRYLVKRTGEKVFLECVQDMDHENMFWYRQDPGLGLRLIYFSYDVKMKEKGDIPEGYSVSREKKERFSLILESASTNQTSMYLCASSSPGQGIYEQYFGPGTRLTVT.

The rearrangement uses TRBV28 and TRBJ1-3; TRBD1 might be the D (5 bases). V was pared by 2 bases and J by 13 bases, with 15 bases between. In germline, CDR1 is MDHEN, CDR2 SYDVKM. This CDR3 comprises 13 residues. The chain's CDR3 is CASSLMSGPRIYF. DNA of the CDR3: TGTGCCAGCAGTTTAATGTCAGGGCCCCGGATATATTTT.

This rearrangement joins TRBV6-5 to TRBJ2-7; D uncertain. Germline V gives CDR1 MNHEY, CDR2 SVGAGI. Trimming stripped 6 bases from V and 2 bases from J, with 14 bases between. CDR3 length: 14 residues. CDR3 nucleotides: TGTGCCAGCAGCCCTGGACCCATGACCTACGAGCAGTACTTC. It codes for CASSPGPMTYEQYF.

This chain connects TRBV29-1 to TRBJ2-4; 8 bases match TRBD2. Germline lookup yields CDR1 SQVTM and CDR2 ANQGSEA. The V segment lost 4 bases and the J segment 7 bases; nucleotides outside the gene matches: 9. This CDR3 region has 14 residues. The chain's CDR3 is CSVAGLESGNIQYF. The CDR3 nucleotides are TGCAGCGTTGCGGGACTAGAATCGGGGAACATTCAGTACTTC.

The gene calls are TRBV7-2 and TRBJ2-1, with D hard to call. The CDR3 consists of 14 residues. V was trimmed by 0 bases and J by 7 bases, leaving 10 bases between them. Germline V lookup: CDR1 SGHTA, CDR2 FQGNSA. CDR3 sequence: CASSLATPRNEQFF. The CDR3 nucleotides are TGTGCCAGCAGCTTAGCGACGCCTCGGAATGAGCAGTTCTTC.

V and J are TRBV29-1 and TRBJ1-2; weak D call: TRBD1 (5 bases). V lost 6 bases and J lost 1, with 21 bases in between. Per the germline V gene, CDR1 is SQVTM and CDR2 is ANQGSEA. This CDR3 is 16 amino acids long. CDR3 bases: TGCAGCGTGACTCTTTTCGACAGCGAACTTAACTATGGCTACACCTTC. Translating gives CSVTLFDSELNYGYTF.

The chain combines TRBV14 with TRBJ1-2; maybe TRBD1 (5 bases). Per the germline V gene, CDR1 is SGHDN and CDR2 is FVKESK. This CDR3 comprises 14 residues. The germline V and J ends were trimmed by 4 bases and 4 bases, with 13 bases remaining between them. This CDR3 is CASSRGDASYGYTF. Written as DNA, the CDR3 is TGTGCCAGCAGCCGGGGGGACGCCTCCTATGGCTACACCTTC. The whole variable domain, filled in from reference TRBV14 and TRBJ1-2, reads EAGVTQFPSHSVIEKGQTVTLRCDPISGHDNLYWYRRVMGKEIKFLLHFVKESKQDESGMPNNRFLAERTGGTYSTLKVQPAELEDSGVYFCASSRGDASYGYTFGSGTRLTVV.

The chain links TRBV28 to TRBJ2-2; D not resolved. This CDR3 has 17 amino acids. Germline V gene data show CDR1 as MDHEN and CDR2 as SYDVKM. Trimming removed 5 bases from V and 0 bases from J, with 16 bases in between. The CDR3: CASSRTPRITNTGELFF. In DNA, the CDR3 is TGTGCCAGCAGTCGCACCCCTAGGATCACGAACACCGGGGAGCTGTTTTTT.

The chain uses TRBV27 and TRBJ2-1, with TRBD2 matching 8 bases. V trimming: 6 bases; J trimming: 6 bases; junction bases outside the gene matches: 10. The germline gives CDR1 MNHEY, CDR2 SMNVEV (reference sequence). The CDR3 consists of 15 residues. CDR3 sequence (DNA): TGTGCCAGCAGCTTAGGGACTAGGGGCGCCAATGAGCAGTTCTTC. Translating it yields CASSLGTRGANEQFF.

The rearrangement uses TRBV7-2 and TRBJ2-2; 7 bases fit TRBD2. Trimming took 0 bases from V and 4 from J; bases not matched to a gene: 5. Per the germline V gene, CDR1 is SGHTA and CDR2 is FQGNSA. The CDR3 has 16 amino acids. This CDR3 reads CASSLAGGPATGELFF. CDR3 nucleotide sequence: TGTGCCAGCAGCTTAGCGGGAGGGCCGGCCACCGGGGAGCTGTTTTTT.

This clone was counted a few times. The rearrangement uses TRBV9 and TRBJ2-1, with 14 positions matching TRBD2. CDR1 is SGDLS, CDR2 YYNGEE, per germline. J was trimmed by 5 bases and V by 2 bases; bases with no gene match: 9. This CDR3 comprises 18 residues. This CDR3 reads CASSVYLTGLAGDNEQFF. CDR3 sequence (DNA): TGTGCCAGCAGCGTCTACCTCACGGGACTAGCGGGAGACAATGAGCAGTTCTTC.

This sequence joins TRBV5-1 and TRBJ2-7; 10 bases align to TRBD2. Per the germline V gene, CDR1 is SGHRS and CDR2 is YFSETQ. The CDR3 covers 15 residues. J lost 0 bases, V lost 7 bases, and 7 bases had no gene match. In DNA, the CDR3 is TGCGCCAGCTCGGGCTCTAGCGGGAGCTCCTACGAGCAGTACTTC. Protein: CASSGSSGSSYEQYF.

In its sample, this clone was seen once. The CDR3 loop is CASSEDAGTEAFF. CDR3 DNA: TGTGCCAGCAGTGAAGACGCGGGGACTGAAGCTTTCTTT. The chain employs TRBV2 and TRBJ1-1; D remains unclear. Germline loops: CDR1 SNHLY, CDR2 FYNNEI. Between the trimmed V and J ends, which lost 1 base and 5 bases, there was a span of 8 bases. The CDR3 runs 13 residues.